This is a list of T cell receptor beta chains from one sample in a study of T cells in localized non-small cell lung cancer. Using immunoSEQ multiplex PCR, the repertoire was profiled, and TCRdb retains in-frame clones only, with some absent. The sample holds tens of thousands of clones; 70% to 90% are singletons and the top ten take 15% to 20%. The source material was peripheral blood, sampled before any cancer treatment. All receptors derive from a male donor older than 55 with stage III squamous cell lung carcinoma. The CDR3 runs from the conserved cysteine through the conserved F or W. D genes are given only for firm matches. A clone size is listed for some rows: how often the clone was seen (once, few, many), or a class if it is expanded.

V: TRBV4-3
length: 19
D: TRBD2
size: -
J: TRBJ2-2
DNA: TGCGCCAGCAGCCAAGATCTAGCGGGGTTCTCCCCGTGGACCGGGGAGCTGTTTTTT
CDR3: CASSQDLAGFSPWTGELFF

V: TRBV7-3
length: 15
D: TRBD1
size: -
J: TRBJ2-7
DNA: TGTGCCAGCAGCTTGGGACAGGCCGCCTCCTACGAGCAGTACTTC
CDR3: CASSLGQAASYEQYF

V: TRBV6-5
length: 14
D: -
size: -
J: TRBJ1-1
DNA: TGTGCCAGCAGTTACTCTGGGGGCTACACTGAAGCTTTCTTT
CDR3: CASSYSGGYTEAFF

V: TRBV18
length: 13
D: -
size: -
J: TRBJ1-3
DNA: TGTGCCAGCTCACCCGGGCCTGGAAACACCATATATTTT
CDR3: CASSPGPGNTIYF

V: TRBV28
length: 12
D: TRBD1
size: -
J: TRBJ2-7
DNA: TGTGCCACCCGACAGGGGGCAGGGGAGCAGTACTTC
CDR3: CATRQGAGEQYF

V: TRBV7-2
length: 15
D: -
size: -
J: TRBJ1-1
DNA: TGTGCCAGCAGCTTTACAGAAATTGGGAACACTGAAGCTTTCTTT
CDR3: CASSFTEIGNTEAFF

V: TRBV7-2
length: 13
D: -
size: -
J: TRBJ1-2
DNA: TGTGCCAGCACCCAAGAGGGAGGGCGGGGCTACACCTTC
CDR3: CASTQEGGRGYTF

V: TRBV7-2
length: 15
D: -
size: -
J: TRBJ2-1
DNA: TGTGCCAGCAGCTTAGGAATGGGGAGTTACAATGAGCAGTTCTTC
CDR3: CASSLGMGSYNEQFF

V: TRBV7-7
length: 17
D: TRBD1
size: -
J: TRBJ2-2
DNA: TGTGCCAGCAGCCCAAGGACAGGGCCCCGCATCACCGGGGAGCTGTTTTTT
CDR3: CASSPRTGPRITGELFF

V: TRBV18
length: 14
D: -
size: -
J: TRBJ1-1
DNA: TGTGCCAGCTCACCAGGACAAGTGAACACTGAAGCTTTCTTT
CDR3: CASSPGQVNTEAFF

V: TRBV5-1
length: 16
D: -
size: -
J: TRBJ2-1
DNA: TGCGCCAGCGCCGCGGGACCCCAGAGCTCCTACAATGAGCAGTTCTTC
CDR3: CASAAGPQSSYNEQFF

V: TRBV15
length: 15
D: -
size: few
J: TRBJ1-4
DNA: TGTGCCACCAGCGCCGGGGATGCAACTAATGAAAAACTGTTTTTT
CDR3: CATSAGDATNEKLFF

V: TRBV15
length: 12
D: -
size: -
J: TRBJ2-4
DNA: TGTGCCACCAGCAGAGAGGGCCTCGTTCAGTACTTC
CDR3: CATSREGLVQYF

V: TRBV29-1
length: 13
D: -
size: -
J: TRBJ1-1
DNA: TGCAGCACCCGGACGGGACGGGGCACTGAAGCTTTCTTT
CDR3: CSTRTGRGTEAFF

V: TRBV6-5
length: 16
D: TRBD1
size: -
J: TRBJ1-2
DNA: TGTGCCAGCAGTTACATCCCAGGGGGGACTAACTATGGCTACACCTTC
CDR3: CASSYIPGGTNYGYTF

V: TRBV6-5
length: 14
D: TRBD1
size: -
J: TRBJ1-2
DNA: TGTGCCAGCAGTTACATTGACAGGGCGGAAGGCTACACCTTC
CDR3: CASSYIDRAEGYTF

V: TRBV9
length: 16
D: -
size: -
J: TRBJ1-4
DNA: TGTGCCAGCAGCCCCAATGCGGGGACACGCGGGGAAAAACTGTTTTTT
CDR3: CASSPNAGTRGEKLFF

V: TRBV5-6
length: 15
D: TRBD2
size: -
J: TRBJ2-1
DNA: TGTGCCAGCAGCCGACTAGCGGGAGGGCCCCATGAGCAGTTCTTC
CDR3: CASSRLAGGPHEQFF

V: TRBV19
length: 18
D: -
size: -
J: TRBJ2-6
DNA: TGTGCCAGTACCCTCCGGGACGGGCGAACATCTGGGGCCAACGTCCTGACTTTC
CDR3: CASTLRDGRTSGANVLTF

V: TRBV30
length: 15
D: TRBD1
size: -
J: TRBJ1-6
DNA: TGTGCCTGGAGAAGACCCGGGACAGAGTATTCACCCCTCCACTTT
CDR3: CAWRRPGTEYSPLHF